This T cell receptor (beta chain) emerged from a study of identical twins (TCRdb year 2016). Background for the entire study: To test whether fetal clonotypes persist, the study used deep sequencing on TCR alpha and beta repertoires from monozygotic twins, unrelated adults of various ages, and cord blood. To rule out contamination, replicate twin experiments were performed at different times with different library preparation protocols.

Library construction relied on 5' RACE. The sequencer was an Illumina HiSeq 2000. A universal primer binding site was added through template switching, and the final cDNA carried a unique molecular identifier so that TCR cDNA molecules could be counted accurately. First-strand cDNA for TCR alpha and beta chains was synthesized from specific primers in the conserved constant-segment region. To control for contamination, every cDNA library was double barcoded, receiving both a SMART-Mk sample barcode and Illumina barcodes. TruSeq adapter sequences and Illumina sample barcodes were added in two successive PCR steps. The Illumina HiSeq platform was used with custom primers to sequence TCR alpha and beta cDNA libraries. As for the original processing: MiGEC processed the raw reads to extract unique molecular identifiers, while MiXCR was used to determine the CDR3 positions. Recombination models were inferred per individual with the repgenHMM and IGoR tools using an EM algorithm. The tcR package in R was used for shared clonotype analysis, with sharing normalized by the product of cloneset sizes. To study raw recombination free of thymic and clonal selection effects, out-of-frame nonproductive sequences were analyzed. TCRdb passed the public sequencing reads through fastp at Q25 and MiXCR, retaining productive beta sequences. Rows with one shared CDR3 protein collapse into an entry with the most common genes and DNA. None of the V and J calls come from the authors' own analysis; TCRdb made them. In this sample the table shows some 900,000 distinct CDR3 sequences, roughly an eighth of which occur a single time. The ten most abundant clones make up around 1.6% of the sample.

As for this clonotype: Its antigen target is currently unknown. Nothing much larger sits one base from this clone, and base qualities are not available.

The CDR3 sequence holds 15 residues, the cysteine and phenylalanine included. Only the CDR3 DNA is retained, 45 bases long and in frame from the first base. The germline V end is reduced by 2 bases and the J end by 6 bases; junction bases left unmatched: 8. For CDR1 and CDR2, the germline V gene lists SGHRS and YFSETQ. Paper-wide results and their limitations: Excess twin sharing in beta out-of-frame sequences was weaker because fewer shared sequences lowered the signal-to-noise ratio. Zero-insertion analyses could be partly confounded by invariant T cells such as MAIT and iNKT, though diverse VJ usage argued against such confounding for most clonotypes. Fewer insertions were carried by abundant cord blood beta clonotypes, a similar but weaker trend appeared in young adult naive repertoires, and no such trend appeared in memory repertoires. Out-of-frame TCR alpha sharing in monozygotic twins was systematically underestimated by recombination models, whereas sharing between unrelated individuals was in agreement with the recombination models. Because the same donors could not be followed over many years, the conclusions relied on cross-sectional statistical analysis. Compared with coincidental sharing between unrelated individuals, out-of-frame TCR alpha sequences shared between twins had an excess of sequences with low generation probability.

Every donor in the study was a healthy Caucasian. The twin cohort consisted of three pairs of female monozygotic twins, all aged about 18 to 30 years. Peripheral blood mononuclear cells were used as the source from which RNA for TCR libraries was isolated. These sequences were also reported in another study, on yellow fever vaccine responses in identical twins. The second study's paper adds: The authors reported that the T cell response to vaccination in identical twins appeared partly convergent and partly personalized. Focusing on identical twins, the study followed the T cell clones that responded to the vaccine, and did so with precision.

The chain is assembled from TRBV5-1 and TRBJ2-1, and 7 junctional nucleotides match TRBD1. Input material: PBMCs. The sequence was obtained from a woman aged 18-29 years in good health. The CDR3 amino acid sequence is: CASSLIGGSGNEQFF. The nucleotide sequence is TGCGCCAGCAGCTTAATAGGGGGCTCGGGCAATGAGCAGTTCTTC.